This TCR beta chain emerged from a study of T cell responses to AZD1222 COVID-19 vaccine. Study-wide points: Seropositive AZD1222 recipients at baseline numbered only five or six. It should be noted that donors were predominantly white British and more often female, and clonal diversity was possibly underestimated.

Unmatched junction bases numbered 15, after V lost 5 bases and J lost 6 bases. Germline lookup yields CDR1 SGHAT and CDR2 FQNNGV. The CDR3 has 16 amino acids. In this sample, this clone turned up a few times. What it binds is unknown. Clones were sequenced by immunoSEQ multiplex PCR, and TCRdb holds only the in-frame ones, with some missing. Altogether some 200,000 clones are present, approximately 95% being singletons, with the ten largest covering over 0.95%. This rearrangement joins TRBV11-2 to TRBJ1-1, with 7 bases lining up with TRBD1. This TCR was recovered from an adult who received the AZD1222 COVID-19 vaccine. This sample comprised peripheral blood, obtained 28 days after the second AZD1222 dose. As DNA, the CDR3 is TGTGCCAGCAGCACCCGACAGGGTGGAGGTCCGTCTGAAGCTTTCTTT. Protein sequence: CASSTRQGGGPSEAFF.